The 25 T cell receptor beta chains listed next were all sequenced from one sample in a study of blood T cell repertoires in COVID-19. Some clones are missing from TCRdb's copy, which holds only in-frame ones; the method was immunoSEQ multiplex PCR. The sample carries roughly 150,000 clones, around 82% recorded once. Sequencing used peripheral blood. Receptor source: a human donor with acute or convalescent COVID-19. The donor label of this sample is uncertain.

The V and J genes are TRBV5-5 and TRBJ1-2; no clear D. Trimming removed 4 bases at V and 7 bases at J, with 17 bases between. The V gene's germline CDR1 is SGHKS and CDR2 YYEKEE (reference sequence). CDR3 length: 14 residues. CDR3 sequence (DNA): TGTGCCAGCAGCCAGAACCCCGAGGGTGGTGGCTACACCTTC. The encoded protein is CASSQNPEGGGYTF. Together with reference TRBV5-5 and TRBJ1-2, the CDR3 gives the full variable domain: DAGVTQSPTHLIKTRGQQVTLRCSPISGHKSVSWYQQVLGQGPQFIFQYYEKEERGRGNFPDRFSARQFPNYSSELNVNALLLGDSALYLCASSQNPEGGGYTFGSGTRLTVV.

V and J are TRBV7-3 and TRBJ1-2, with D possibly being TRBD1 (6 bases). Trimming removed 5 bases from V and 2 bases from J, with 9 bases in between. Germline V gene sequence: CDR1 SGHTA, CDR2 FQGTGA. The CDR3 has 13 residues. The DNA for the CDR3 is TGTGCCAGCAGCGCCGGACAGAACTATGGCTACACCTTC. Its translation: CASSAGQNYGYTF.

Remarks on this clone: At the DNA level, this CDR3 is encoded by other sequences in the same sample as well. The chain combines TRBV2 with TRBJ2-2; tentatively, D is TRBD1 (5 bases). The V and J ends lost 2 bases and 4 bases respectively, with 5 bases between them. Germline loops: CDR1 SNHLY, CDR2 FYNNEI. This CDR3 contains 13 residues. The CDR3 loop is CASSERGTGELFF. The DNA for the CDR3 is TGTGCCAGCAGTGAAAGGGGCACCGGGGAGCTGTTTTTT.

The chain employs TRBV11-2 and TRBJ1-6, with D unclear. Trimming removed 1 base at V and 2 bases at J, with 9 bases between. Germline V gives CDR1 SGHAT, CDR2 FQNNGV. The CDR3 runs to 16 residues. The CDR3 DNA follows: TGTGCCAGCAGCTTAGGACGGGGTACCTATAATTCACCCCTCCACTTT. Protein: CASSLGRGTYNSPLHF.

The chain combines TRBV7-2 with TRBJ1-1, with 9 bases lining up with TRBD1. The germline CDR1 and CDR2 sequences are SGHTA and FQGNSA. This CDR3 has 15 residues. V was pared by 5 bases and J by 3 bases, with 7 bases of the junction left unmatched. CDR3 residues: CASSHLWTGDTEAFF. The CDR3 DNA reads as TGTGCCAGCAGCCACCTATGGACAGGGGACACTGAAGCTTTCTTT.

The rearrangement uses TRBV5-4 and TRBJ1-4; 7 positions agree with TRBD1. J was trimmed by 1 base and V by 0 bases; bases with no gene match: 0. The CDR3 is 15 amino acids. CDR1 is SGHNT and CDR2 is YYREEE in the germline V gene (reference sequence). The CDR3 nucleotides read TGTGCCAGCAGCTTGGGACAGGGAACTAATGAAAAACTGTTTTTT. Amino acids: CASSLGQGTNEKLFF.

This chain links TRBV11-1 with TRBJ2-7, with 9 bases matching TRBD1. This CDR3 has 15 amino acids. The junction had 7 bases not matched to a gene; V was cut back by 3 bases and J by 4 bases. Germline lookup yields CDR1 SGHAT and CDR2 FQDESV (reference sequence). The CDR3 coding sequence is TGTGCCAGCAGCTTGAGACCGGGACAGGGTTACGAGCAGTACTTC. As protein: CASSLRPGQGYEQYF.

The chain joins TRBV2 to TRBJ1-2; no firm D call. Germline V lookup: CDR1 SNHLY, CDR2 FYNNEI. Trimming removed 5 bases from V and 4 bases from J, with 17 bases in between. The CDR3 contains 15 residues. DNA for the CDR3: TGTGCCAGCAGTATTGCCCTAAACAGCTTCTATGGCTACACCTTC. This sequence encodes CASSIALNSFYGYTF.

The CDR3 nucleotides read TGTGCCAGCAGCCAGGGAGGGGCTGGAAACACCATATATTTT. Its protein is CASSQGGAGNTIYF. V usage is TRBV3-1 (or the pseudogene TRBV3-2) and J usage is TRBJ1-3, with a possible D match to TRBD1 (5 bases). The V and J ends lost 3 bases and 2 bases respectively, with 8 bases between them. The germline gives CDR1 LGHDT, CDR2 YNNKEL (reference sequence). The CDR3 totals 14 residues.

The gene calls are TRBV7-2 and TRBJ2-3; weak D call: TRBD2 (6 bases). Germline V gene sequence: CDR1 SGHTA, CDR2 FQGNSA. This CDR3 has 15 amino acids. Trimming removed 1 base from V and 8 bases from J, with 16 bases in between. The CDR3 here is CASSLGANTGGTQYF. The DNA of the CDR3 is TGTGCCAGCAGCTTAGGGGCTAACACCGGGGGTACGCAGTATTTT.

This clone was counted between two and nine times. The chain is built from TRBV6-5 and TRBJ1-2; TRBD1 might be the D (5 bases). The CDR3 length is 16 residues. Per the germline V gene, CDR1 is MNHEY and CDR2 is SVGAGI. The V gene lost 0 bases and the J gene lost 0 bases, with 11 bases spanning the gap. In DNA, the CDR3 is TGTGCCAGCAGTTACTCGCCCCGGGGGACTAACTATGGCTACACCTTC. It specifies CASSYSPRGTNYGYTF.

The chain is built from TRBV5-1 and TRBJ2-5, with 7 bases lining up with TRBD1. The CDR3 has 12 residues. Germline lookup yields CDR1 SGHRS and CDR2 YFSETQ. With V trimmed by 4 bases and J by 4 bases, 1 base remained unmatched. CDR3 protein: CASSRQGETQYF. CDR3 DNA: TGCGCCAGCAGCCGACAGGGAGAGACCCAGTACTTC.

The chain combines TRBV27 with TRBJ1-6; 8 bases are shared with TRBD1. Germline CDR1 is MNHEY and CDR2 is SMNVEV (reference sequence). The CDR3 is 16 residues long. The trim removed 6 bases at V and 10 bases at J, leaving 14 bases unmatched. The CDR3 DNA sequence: TGTGCCAGCAGCTCCATCCTACAGGGGGTAGGATCACCCCTCCACTTT. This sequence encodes CASSSILQGVGSPLHF.

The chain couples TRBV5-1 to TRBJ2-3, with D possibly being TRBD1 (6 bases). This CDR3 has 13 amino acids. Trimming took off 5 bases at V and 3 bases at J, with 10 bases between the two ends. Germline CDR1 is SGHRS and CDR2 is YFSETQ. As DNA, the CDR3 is TGCGCCAGCAGGCCCCAGGGGACAGATACGCAGTATTTT. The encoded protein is CASRPQGTDTQYF.

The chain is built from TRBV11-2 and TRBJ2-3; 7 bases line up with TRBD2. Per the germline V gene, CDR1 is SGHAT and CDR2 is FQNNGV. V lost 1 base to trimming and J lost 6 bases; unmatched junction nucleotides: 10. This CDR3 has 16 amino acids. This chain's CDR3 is CASSLGAMRGFDTQYF. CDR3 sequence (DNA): TGTGCCAGCAGCTTAGGGGCTATGCGGGGGTTCGATACGCAGTATTTT.

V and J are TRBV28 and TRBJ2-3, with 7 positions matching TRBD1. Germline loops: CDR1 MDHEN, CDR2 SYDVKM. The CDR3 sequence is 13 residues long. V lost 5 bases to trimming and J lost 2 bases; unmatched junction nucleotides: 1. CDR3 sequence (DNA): TGTGCCAGCAGTGACAGGGCCACAGATACGCAGTATTTT. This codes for CASSDRATDTQYF. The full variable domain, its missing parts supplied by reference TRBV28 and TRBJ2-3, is DVKVTQSSRYLVKRTGEKVFLECVQDMDHENMFWYRQDPGLGLRLIYFSYDVKMKEKGDIPEGYSVSREKKERFSLILESASTNQTSMYLCASSDRATDTQYFGPGTRLTVL.

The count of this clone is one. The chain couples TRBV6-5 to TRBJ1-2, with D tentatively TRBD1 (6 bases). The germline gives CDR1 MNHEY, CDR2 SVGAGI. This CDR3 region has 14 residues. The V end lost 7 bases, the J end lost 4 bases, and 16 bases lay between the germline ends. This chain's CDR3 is CASNLQGFGYGYTF. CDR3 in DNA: TGTGCCAGCAATTTACAGGGCTTTGGCTATGGCTACACCTTC.

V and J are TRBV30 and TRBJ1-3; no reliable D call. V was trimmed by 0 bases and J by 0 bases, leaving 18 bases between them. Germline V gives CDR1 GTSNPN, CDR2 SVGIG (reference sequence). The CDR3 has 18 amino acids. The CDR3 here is CAWSVSRVAKNSGNTIYF. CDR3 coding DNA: TGTGCCTGGAGTGTAAGTCGAGTCGCGAAGAACTCTGGAAACACCATATATTTT.

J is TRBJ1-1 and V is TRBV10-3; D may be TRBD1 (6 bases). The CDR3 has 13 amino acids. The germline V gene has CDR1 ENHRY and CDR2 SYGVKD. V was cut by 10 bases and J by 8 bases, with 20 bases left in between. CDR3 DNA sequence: TGTGCCAGCCATGGGACATCCGACGTGGAAGCTTTCTTT. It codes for CASHGTSDVEAFF.

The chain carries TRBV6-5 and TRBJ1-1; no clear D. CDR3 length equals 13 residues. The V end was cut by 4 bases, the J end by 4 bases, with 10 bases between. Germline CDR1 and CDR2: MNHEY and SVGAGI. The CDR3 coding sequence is TGTGCCAGCAGTTTCGAGTCTGCCACTGAAGCTTTCTTT. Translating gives CASSFESATEAFF.

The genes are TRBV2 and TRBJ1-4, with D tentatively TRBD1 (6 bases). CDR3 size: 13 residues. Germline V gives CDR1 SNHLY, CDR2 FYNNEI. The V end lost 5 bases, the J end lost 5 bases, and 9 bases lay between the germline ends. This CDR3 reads CASSFDRNEKLFF. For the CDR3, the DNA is TGTGCCAGCAGTTTTGACAGGAATGAAAAACTGTTTTTT.

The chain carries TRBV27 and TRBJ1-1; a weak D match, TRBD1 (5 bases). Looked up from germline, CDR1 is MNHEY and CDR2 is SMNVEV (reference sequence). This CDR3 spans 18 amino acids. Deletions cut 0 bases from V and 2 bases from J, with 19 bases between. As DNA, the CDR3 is TGTGCCAGCAGTTTATCCCCCACAGGCTATGGGGTCAACACTGAAGCTTTCTTT. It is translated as CASSLSPTGYGVNTEAFF.

This chain's CDR3 is CASSQLRGNYGYTF. CDR3 nucleotide sequence: TGTGCCAGCAGCCAATTAAGGGGCAACTATGGCTACACCTTC. The J gene is TRBJ1-2, the V gene TRBV3-1 (or the pseudogene TRBV3-2), with a possible D match to TRBD1 (5 bases). V lost 2 bases and J 2 bases, leaving 9 bases between the germline ends. CDR3 size: 14 residues. The germline V gene encodes CDR1 LGHDT and CDR2 YNNKEL (reference sequence).

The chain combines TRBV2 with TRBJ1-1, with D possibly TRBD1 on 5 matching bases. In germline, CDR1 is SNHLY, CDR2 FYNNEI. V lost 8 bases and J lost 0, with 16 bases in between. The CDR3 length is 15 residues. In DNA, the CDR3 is TGTGCCAGCCACCGTGCCGACAGTATGAACACTGAAGCTTTCTTT. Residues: CASHRADSMNTEAFF. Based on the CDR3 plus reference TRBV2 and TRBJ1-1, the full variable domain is EPEVTQTPSHQVTQMGQEVILRCVPISNHLYFYWYRQILGQKVEFLVSFYNNEISEKSEIFDDQFSVERPDGSNFTLKIRSTKLEDSAMYFCASHRADSMNTEAFFGQGTRLTVV.

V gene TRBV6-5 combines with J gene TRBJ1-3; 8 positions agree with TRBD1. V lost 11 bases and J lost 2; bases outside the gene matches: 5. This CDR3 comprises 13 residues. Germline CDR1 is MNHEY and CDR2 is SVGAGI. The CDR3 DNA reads TGTGCCGGGGGGACAGGCCCTGGAAACACCATATATTTT. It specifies CAGGTGPGNTIYF.